The clone carrying this T cell receptor (beta chain) was seen more than once but under ten times. As yet, its antigen is unknown. TCR beta CDR3 regions were amplified from RNA. The HTBI primer set was used in a first-round RT-PCR of the TCR CDR3. TCRdb used MiXCR to reprocess the multiplex PCR reads, holding one entry per CDR3 protein. The profile shows 500,000 or so distinct CDR3 sequences, about 15% of them singletons. This record comes from a study of T cells in Graves' hyperthyroidism and ophthalmopathy. Regarding the study as a whole: In blood, most of the thyroid clonotypes expanded above 0.001 were also present. From stable hyperthyroidism, ophthalmopathy was set apart by a 13 V-J model.

V lost 10 bases, J lost 0 bases, and 13 bases lay in between. CDR1 is PRHDT, CDR2 FYEKMQ, per germline (reference sequence). This CDR3 is built from 14 residues. Duration under 3 months, a NOSPECS grade of at least 4, and a Clinical Activity Score of at least 3 characterized the ophthalmopathy patients. Diagnoses rested on clinical symptoms, serum thyroxine and TRAb, thyroid ultrasound and orbital computed tomography. The V and J genes are TRBV13 and TRBJ1-3; maybe TRBD1 (6 bases). Sequenced: blood. The source of this sequence is a young woman with Graves' ophthalmopathy. The CDR3 coding sequence is TGTGCCACATCAGAGGACAGCTCTGGAAACACCATATATTTT. Its translation: CATSEDSSGNTIYF.